The clone carrying this T cell receptor beta chain has just one count. The CDR3 is 16 amino acids. The V and J ends lost 0 bases and 1 base respectively, with 11 bases between them. Looked up from germline, CDR1 is KGHSH and CDR2 is LQKENI. This sample was taken from a study of CD8 T cells in Susac syndrome. The RNA input was 0.5 to 1 ug, and it was reverse transcribed with random hexamers. TCRdb used MiXCR to reprocess the immunoSEQ multiplex PCR reads, holding one entry per CDR3 protein. Among approximately 180,000 distinct CDR3 sequences, about 94% were seen once, and the ten largest hold approximately 0.09%.

The sample was CD4+ T cells from PBMCs. The TCR sequence derives from a human donor with multiple sclerosis. V is TRBV18 and J is TRBJ2-3; possibly TRBD2 for D (5 bases). In nucleotides, the CDR3 is TGTGCCAGCTCACCACCCCAAGGAGCGGGCACAGATACGCAGTATTTT. It codes for CASSPPQGAGTDTQYF.